This T cell receptor beta chain is from a study of CD8+CD57+ T cells in acquired aplastic anemia. CDR1 and CDR2 (germline): WSHSY, SAAADI. This CDR3 is built from 13 residues. Trimming removed 8 bases from V and 6 bases from J, with 14 bases in between. Profiles of TCR beta VDJ and CDR3 were generated from a genomic DNA template. MiXCR, applied by TCRdb to the reads, yields one record per CDR3 protein. Here the sample spans 180,000 or so distinct CDR3 sequences, less than 55% being singletons. This clonotype was detected many times. Sequenced material: sorted CD4+, CD8+, or CD8+CD57+ T cells (not recorded which) from PBMCs. This clonotype originated in a human donor in good health. This rearrangement joins TRBV10-2 to TRBJ1-5; possibly TRBD1 for D (6 bases). The CDR3 bases are TGCGCCAGCGCCTTACAGGGCGGTCAGCCCCAGCATTTT. This translates into CASALQGGQPQHF.